Each of the 14 T cell receptor beta chains below was sequenced from the same sample in a study. Using its own MiXCR run on the RT-PCR reads, TCRdb lists one record per CDR3 protein. The sample gives about 680,000 distinct CDR3 sequences, approximately 15% of which show up once; about 3.6% is in the top ten. Sample: memory CD4+ T cells from blood. These receptors were obtained from a female donor in good health, serving as a healthy control.

The genes are TRBV4-3 and TRBJ1-4, with TRBD1 identical over 8 bases. Germline trimming cut 0 bases from V and 9 bases from J; bases unmatched to any gene: 6. CDR3 length: 15 residues. The germline CDR1 and CDR2 sequences are LGHNA and YSLEER. CDR3: CASSQEGQGPQKLFF. The DNA of the CDR3 is TGCGCCAGCAGCCAAGAAGGACAGGGCCCGCAAAAACTGTTTTTT.

The chain has TRBV20-1 and TRBJ1-4; 9 bases line up with TRBD1. The germline CDR1 and CDR2 sequences are DFQATT and SNEGSKA (reference sequence). The CDR3 totals 14 residues. Unmatched junction bases numbered 7, after V lost 6 bases and J lost 5 bases. The CDR3 here is CSARPGTGNEKLFF. In nucleotides, the CDR3 is TGCAGTGCACGTCCCGGGACAGGGAATGAAAAACTGTTTTTT.

This clonotype was picked up many times. The V and J genes are TRBV5-1 and TRBJ1-6, with D tentatively TRBD1 (5 bases). Germline loops: CDR1 SGHRS, CDR2 YFSETQ. The V and J ends lost 7 bases and 7 bases respectively, with 12 bases between them. This CDR3 has 13 amino acids. DNA for the CDR3: TGCGCCAGCCGGGGGGAAGAGAATTCACCCCTCCACTTT. It translates to CASRGEENSPLHF. The variable domain in full, completed from reference TRBV5-1 and TRBJ1-6, reads KAGVTQTPRYLIKTRGQQVTLSCSPISGHRSVSWYQQTPGQGLQFLFEYFSETQRNKGNFPGRFSGRQFSNSRSEMNVSTLELGDSALYLCASRGEENSPLHFGNGTRLTVT.

This clonotype was picked up many times. This chain joins TRBV5-1 and TRBJ2-2; either TRBD1 or TRBD2 may fit D (5 bases each). The germline CDR1 and CDR2 sequences are SGHRS and YFSETQ. There are 16 residues in the CDR3. The V gene lost 4 bases and the J gene lost 3 bases, with 16 bases spanning the gap. CDR3 amino acids: CASSRDVPVDTGELFF. The CDR3 DNA reads TGCGCCAGCAGCCGGGACGTTCCAGTGGACACCGGGGAGCTGTTTTTT.

CDR3 coding DNA: TGCGCCAGCAGCTTGGCTAGCGGATTCAGCACAGATACGCAGTATTTT. Residues: CASSLASGFSTDTQYF. V is TRBV5-1 and J is TRBJ2-3; 7 nucleotides align to TRBD2. The length of the CDR3 is 16 residues. Germline CDR1 is SGHRS and CDR2 is YFSETQ. With V trimmed by 0 bases and J by 0 bases, 4 bases remained unmatched.

CDR3 coding DNA: TGTGCCAGCAGCCAAGGGGCGTCGACCGGGGAGCTGTTTTTT. As protein: CASSQGASTGELFF. The rearrangement uses TRBV16 and TRBJ2-2; perhaps TRBD1 as D (5 bases). This CDR3 has 14 residues. The V gene lost 2 bases and the J gene lost 5 bases, with 9 bases spanning the gap. Germline CDR1 is KGHSY and CDR2 is FQNENV. The full variable domain, rest sourced from reference TRBV16 and TRBJ2-2, is GEEVAQTPKHLVRGEGQKAKLYCAPIKGHSYVFWYQQVLKNEFKFLISFQNENVFDETGMPKERFSAKCLPNSPCSLEIQATKLEDSAVYFCASSQGASTGELFFGEGSRLTVL.

In this sample, this clonotype turned up many times. This sequence joins TRBV29-1 and TRBJ2-7, with TRBD2 identical over 12 bases. With 5 bases clipped from V and 1 base from J, the junction kept 6 bases outside the gene matches. The germline V gene has CDR1 SQVTM and CDR2 ANQGSEA. The CDR3 runs to 15 residues. CDR3 in DNA: TGCAGCGTTTCAGGACTAGCGGGATCTTCCTACGAGCAGTACTTC. Translation gives CSVSGLAGSSYEQYF.

The rearrangement joins TRBV7-2 to TRBJ2-5, with 10 bases lining up with TRBD1. Germline CDR1 reads SGHTA; CDR2 reads FQGNSA. Trimming took 5 bases from V and 7 from J; bases not matched to a gene: 1. This CDR3 spans 12 amino acids. CDR3 sequence (DNA): TGTGCCAGCAGCCGGACAGGGGGGACCCAGTACTTC. Translation gives CASSRTGGTQYF.

The sample holds a few counts of this clonotype. V gene TRBV20-1 combines with J gene TRBJ1-1, with a weak D call TRBD1 (5 bases). The CDR3 loop spans 13 amino acids. V lost 7 bases and J 1 base, leaving 13 bases between the germline ends. Germline CDR1 and CDR2: DFQATT and SNEGSKA (reference sequence). As DNA, the CDR3 is TGCAGTGGGATCGAAGGGGCGAACACTGAAGCTTTCTTT. Protein sequence: CSGIEGANTEAFF.

This clonotype was recorded a few times. The chain carries TRBV6-5 and TRBJ1-2; 11 positions agree with TRBD1. CDR1 MNHEY and CDR2 SVGAGI come from the germline V gene. V dropped 6 bases and J dropped 3; count of bases not matched to a gene: 3. The CDR3 is 14 residues long. In nucleotides, the CDR3 is TGTGCCAGCAGGCCGGGACAGGGGGACTATGGCTACACCTTC. Its protein is CASRPGQGDYGYTF.

This clonotype was detected only a few times. The gene calls are TRBV10-3 and TRBJ2-1; D gene ambiguous. CDR1 is ENHRY and CDR2 is SYGVKD in the germline V gene. V was clipped by 8 bases and J by 2 bases, with 10 bases between them. This CDR3 has 13 amino acids. This chain's CDR3 is CAIGRGTYNEQFF. CDR3 bases: TGTGCCATCGGCCGCGGTACCTACAATGAGCAGTTCTTC.

The chain links TRBV12-3 or TRBV12-4 to TRBJ1-2; no clear D gene. V gave up 6 bases and J gave up 8 bases, with 19 bases separating them. The CDR3 runs 14 residues. CDR3 in amino acids: CASSPTVKYSGYTF. CDR3 DNA sequence: TGTGCCAGCAGCCCCACGGTTAAATATAGCGGCTACACCTTC.

V is TRBV20-1 and J is TRBJ2-7; 8 bases align to TRBD1. V was clipped by 5 bases and J by 3 bases; unmatched bases: 6. The germline V gene has CDR1 DFQATT and CDR2 SNEGSKA (reference sequence). The CDR3 contains 13 residues. The CDR3 DNA reads as TGCAGTGCTCCCCGGACAGGGATCTACGAGCAGTACTTC. Its protein is CSAPRTGIYEQYF.

The gene calls are TRBV6-2 or TRBV6-3 and TRBJ1-5, with D possibly being TRBD1 (5 bases). V was pared by 6 bases and J by 0 bases, with 18 bases between. Looked up from germline, CDR1 is MNHEY and CDR2 is SVGEGT. There are 17 residues in the CDR3. The CDR3 loop is CASRALPGPYSNQPQHF. The CDR3, as DNA: TGTGCCAGCAGGGCTTTGCCAGGGCCTTATAGCAATCAGCCCCAGCATTTT.